The rows below give T cell receptor beta chains drawn from one sample of a study of T-cell memory formation after mild COVID-19. TCRdb itself ran the 5' RACE reads through MiXCR, one entry per CDR3 protein. The data contain 250,000 to 350,000 distinct CDR3 sequences, 15% of them seen just once; the ten biggest clones take up approximately 23%. Sequencing was performed on PBMCs or a T cell subset sorted from them (not recorded which). All receptors derive from a man aged 18 to 30 who had mild COVID-19 (a few samples of this study predate the infection). Cell type and time point are not known. Each CDR3 is given with its conserved first and last residue. The D gene is left open where the match is weak. Not all rows give a size; the values are once, few, many and, for expanded clones, a class.

d_gene,abundance,v_gene,j_gene,len,CDR3aa,CDR3nt
TRBD1,.,TRBV4-1,TRBJ2-2,17,CASSQVKDRGLGGELFF,TGCGCCAGCAGCCAAGTCAAAGACAGGGGGTTGGGCGGGGAGCTGTTTTTT
.,many,TRBV12-3/TRBV12-4,TRBJ2-3,15,CASSTTGASTDTQYF,TGTGCCAGTTCCACGACAGGCGCTAGCACAGATACGCAGTATTTT
TRBD1,.,TRBV4-3,TRBJ1-2,16,CASSPEGRGLSYGYTF,TGCGCCAGCAGCCCAGAGGGCAGGGGGCTCAGCTATGGCTACACCTTC
TRBD2,few,TRBV7-2,TRBJ2-3,16,CASSPIGGGSTDTQYF,TGTGCCAGCAGCCCCATTGGCGGGGGGAGCACAGATACGCAGTATTTT
.,.,TRBV5-1,TRBJ1-1,14,CASSFLPGDTEAFF,TGCGCCAGCAGCTTCCTACCTGGGGACACTGAAGCTTTCTTT
.,.,TRBV6-6,TRBJ2-3,14,CASSYKGGTDTQYF,TGTGCCAGCAGTTACAAAGGGGGCACAGATACGCAGTATTTT
TRBD2,.,TRBV7-2,TRBJ2-5,14,CAFRPSGDRETQYF,TGTGCCTTCCGCCCTAGCGGGGATAGGGAGACCCAGTACTTC
TRBD1,.,TRBV6-6,TRBJ1-1,15,CASTPTGGRNTEAFF,TGTGCCAGCACCCCCACAGGGGGAAGGAACACTGAAGCTTTCTTT
TRBD1,.,TRBV28,TRBJ1-4,15,CASSSSGTDNEKLFF,TGTGCCAGCAGCTCCTCCGGGACAGATAATGAAAAACTGTTTTTT
.,.,TRBV20-1,TRBJ2-5,16,CSASGPQPVYQETQYF,TGCAGTGCTAGCGGGCCCCAGCCCGTGTACCAAGAGACCCAGTACTTC
.,few,TRBV7-9,TRBJ2-1,12,CASSLGTNEQFF,TGTGCCAGCAGCTTAGGGACGAATGAGCAGTTCTTC
.,many,TRBV5-4,TRBJ2-1,14,CASSFGPGVNEQFF,TGTGCCAGCAGCTTCGGCCCAGGGGTCAATGAGCAGTTCTTC
.,.,TRBV6-5,TRBJ2-5,15,CASSYQEGAGETQYF,TGTGCCAGCAGTTACCAGGAGGGGGCCGGCGAGACCCAGTACTTC
.,few,TRBV6-1,TRBJ2-5,13,CASTRTTQETQYF,TGTGCCAGCACGAGGACAACCCAAGAGACCCAGTACTTC
.,few,TRBV9,TRBJ2-5,13,CASGGTASETQYF,TGTGCCAGCGGAGGGACTGCCTCAGAGACCCAGTACTTC
.,.,TRBV12-3/TRBV12-4,TRBJ2-1,14,CASSFTAVLGEQFF,TGTGCCAGCAGTTTTACAGCGGTGCTAGGTGAGCAGTTCTTC
TRBD2,.,TRBV7-2,TRBJ2-5,15,CASSLGAGDQETQYF,TGTGCCAGCAGCTTAGGGGCGGGGGACCAAGAGACCCAGTACTTC
.,few,TRBV4-3,TRBJ1-1,13,CASSRNSNTEAFF,TGCGCCAGCAGCCGGAACTCGAACACTGAAGCTTTCTTT
TRBD2,.,TRBV12-3/TRBV12-4,TRBJ2-4,20,CASTPRVLAGGLLAKNIQYF,TGTGCCAGCACCCCCCGAGTACTAGCGGGGGGGCTTTTAGCCAAAAACATTCAGTACTTC
.,few,TRBV7-8,TRBJ2-2,14,CASSERQNTGELFF,TGTGCCAGCAGCGAGAGACAGAACACCGGGGAGCTGTTTTTT
TRBD1,.,TRBV25-1,TRBJ1-6,14,CASSATGGGSPLHF,TGTGCCAGCAGTGCCACAGGGGGCGGGTCACCCCTCCACTTT
.,few,TRBV6-5,TRBJ1-1,14,CASSYVSSTTEAFF,TGTGCCAGCAGTTACGTCAGTTCCACCACTGAAGCTTTCTTT
TRBD1,.,TRBV7-9,TRBJ1-1,14,CASSKTGGDTEAFF,TGTGCCAGCAGCAAGACAGGGGGGGACACTGAAGCTTTCTTT
.,many,TRBV6-2/TRBV6-3,TRBJ2-2,16,CASSLPSGIYTGELFF,TGTGCCAGCAGTTTGCCCTCCGGGATTTACACCGGGGAGCTGTTTTTT
.,.,TRBV5-1,TRBJ2-7,15,CASSFLGYRFDEQYF,TGCGCCAGCAGCTTTTTAGGGTATCGATTTGACGAGCAGTACTTC
TRBD2,few,TRBV9,TRBJ2-3,17,CASSLRLAGGPTDTQYF,TGTGCCAGCAGCCTCCGGTTAGCGGGGGGGCCCACAGATACGCAGTATTTT
TRBD1,.,TRBV19,TRBJ1-6,15,CASQRGTVNNSPLHF,TGTGCCAGCCAGAGAGGGACAGTCAATAATTCACCCCTCCACTTT
.,few,TRBV4-3,TRBJ2-2,15,CASSQGSRGTGELFF,TGCGCCAGCAGCCAAGGGTCGCGTGGCACCGGGGAGCTGTTTTTT
TRBD2,.,TRBV7-2,TRBJ2-3,18,CASSLDTLAGVYTDTQYF,TGTGCCAGCAGCTTAGATACGCTAGCGGGGGTCTACACAGATACGCAGTATTTT
.,few,TRBV5-6,TRBJ2-1,15,CASSRWGDFNNEQFF,TGTGCCAGCAGCCGGTGGGGGGACTTTAACAATGAGCAGTTCTTC
.,.,TRBV6-5,TRBJ1-5,15,CASKSLQGSNQPQHF,TGTGCCAGCAAGTCCCTCCAGGGGAGCAATCAGCCCCAGCATTTT
TRBD1,few,TRBV7-9,TRBJ2-7,14,CASSGDQGAYEQYF,TGTGCCAGCAGCGGAGACCAGGGGGCTTACGAGCAGTACTTC
.,.,TRBV5-1,TRBJ2-2,15,CASSPNTRITGELFF,TGCGCCAGCAGCCCGAATACGAGGATTACCGGGGAGCTGTTTTTT
.,.,TRBV4-1,TRBJ2-3,13,CASSHAGSDTQYF,TGCGCCAGCAGTCATGCAGGGTCCGATACGCAGTATTTT
.,.,TRBV2,TRBJ2-3,12,CASGTPQGTQYF,TGTGCCAGCGGGACCCCTCAAGGTACGCAGTATTTT
TRBD2,many,TRBV20-1,TRBJ2-3,14,CSATSGGATDTQYF,TGCAGTGCTACTAGCGGGGGGGCCACAGATACGCAGTATTTT
.,few,TRBV7-9,TRBJ2-2,13,CASSATGAGELFF,TGTGCCAGCAGCGCCACAGGTGCCGGGGAGCTGTTTTTT
TRBD1,few,TRBV6-1,TRBJ2-7,13,CGIRTGTLDEQYF,TGTGGCATCCGGACAGGGACACTCGACGAGCAGTACTTC
TRBD1,.,TRBV19,TRBJ1-2,17,CASSIEGQSSDNYGYTF,TGTGCCAGTAGTATCGAGGGACAGTCCTCCGACAACTATGGCTACACCTTC